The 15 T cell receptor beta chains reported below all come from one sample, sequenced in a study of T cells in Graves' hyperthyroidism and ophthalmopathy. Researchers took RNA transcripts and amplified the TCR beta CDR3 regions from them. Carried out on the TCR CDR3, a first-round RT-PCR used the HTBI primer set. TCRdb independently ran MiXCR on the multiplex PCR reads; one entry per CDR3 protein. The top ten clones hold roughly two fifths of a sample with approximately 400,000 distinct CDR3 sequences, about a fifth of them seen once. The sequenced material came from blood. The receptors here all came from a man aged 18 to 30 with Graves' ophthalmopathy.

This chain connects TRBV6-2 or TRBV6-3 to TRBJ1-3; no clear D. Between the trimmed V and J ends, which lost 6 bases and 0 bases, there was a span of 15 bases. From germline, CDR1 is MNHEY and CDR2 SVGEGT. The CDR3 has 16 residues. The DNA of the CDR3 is TGTGCCAGCAGCACCGACGGGTCACCCTCTGGAAACACCATATATTTT. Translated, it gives CASSTDGSPSGNTIYF.

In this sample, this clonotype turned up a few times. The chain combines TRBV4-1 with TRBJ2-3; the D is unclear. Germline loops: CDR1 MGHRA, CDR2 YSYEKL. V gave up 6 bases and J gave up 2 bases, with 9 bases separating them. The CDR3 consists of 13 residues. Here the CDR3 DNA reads TGCGCCAGCAGTCGGACGGCCACAGATACGCAGTATTTT. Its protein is CASSRTATDTQYF.

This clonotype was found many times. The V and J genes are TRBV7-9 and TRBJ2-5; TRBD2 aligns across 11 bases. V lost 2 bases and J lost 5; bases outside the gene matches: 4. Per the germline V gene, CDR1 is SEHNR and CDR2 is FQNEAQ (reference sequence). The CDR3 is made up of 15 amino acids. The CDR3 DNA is TGTGCCAGCAGCTTAACCCTAGCGGGGGGCGAGACCCAGTACTTC. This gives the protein CASSLTLAGGETQYF. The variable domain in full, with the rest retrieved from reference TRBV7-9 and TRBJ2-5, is DTGVSQNPRHKITKRGQNVTFRCDPISEHNRLYWYRQTLGQGPEFLTYFQNEAQLEKSRLLSDRFSAERPKGSFSTLEIQRTEQGDSAMYLCASSLTLAGGETQYFGPGTRLLVL.

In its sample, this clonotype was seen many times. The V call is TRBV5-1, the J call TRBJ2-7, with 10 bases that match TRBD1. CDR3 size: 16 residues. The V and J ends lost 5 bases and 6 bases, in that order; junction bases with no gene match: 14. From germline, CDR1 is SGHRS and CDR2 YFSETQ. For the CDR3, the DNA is TGCGCCAGCAGTCCAGGGACAGGGGTGAGTTTTGGCGAGCAGTACTTC. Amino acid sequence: CASSPGTGVSFGEQYF.

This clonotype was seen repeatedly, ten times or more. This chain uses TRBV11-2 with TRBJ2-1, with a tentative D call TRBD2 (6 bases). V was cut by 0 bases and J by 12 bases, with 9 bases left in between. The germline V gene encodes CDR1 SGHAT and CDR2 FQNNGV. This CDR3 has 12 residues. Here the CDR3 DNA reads TGTGCCAGCAGCTTAGATAAGCGGGTGCAGTTCTTC. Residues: CASSLDKRVQFF.

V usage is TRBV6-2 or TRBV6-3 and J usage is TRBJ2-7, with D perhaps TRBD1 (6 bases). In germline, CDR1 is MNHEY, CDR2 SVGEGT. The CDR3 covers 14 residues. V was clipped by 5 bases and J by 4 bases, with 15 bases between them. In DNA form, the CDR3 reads TGTGCCAGCAGTACCAGGGGTGCGCCGTACGAGCAGTACTTC. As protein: CASSTRGAPYEQYF.

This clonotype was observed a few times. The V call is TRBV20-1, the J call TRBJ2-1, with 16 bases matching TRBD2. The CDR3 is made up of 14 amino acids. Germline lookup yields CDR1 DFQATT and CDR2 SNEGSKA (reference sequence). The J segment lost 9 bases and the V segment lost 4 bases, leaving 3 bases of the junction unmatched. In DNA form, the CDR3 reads TGCAGTGCTACCGGGACTAGCGGGGGGGTTGAGCAGTTCTTC. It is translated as CSATGTSGGVEQFF.

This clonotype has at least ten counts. The CDR3 DNA follows: TGTGCCAGCAGCAGCGGACAGGGTGCAACTAATGAAAAACTGTTTTTT. Protein: CASSSGQGATNEKLFF. The chain employs TRBV7-9 and TRBJ1-4, with TRBD1 identical over 8 bases. Germline CDR1 SEHNR, CDR2 FQNEAQ (reference sequence). This CDR3 contains 16 residues. The J segment lost 0 bases and the V segment lost 5 bases, leaving 5 bases of the junction unmatched.

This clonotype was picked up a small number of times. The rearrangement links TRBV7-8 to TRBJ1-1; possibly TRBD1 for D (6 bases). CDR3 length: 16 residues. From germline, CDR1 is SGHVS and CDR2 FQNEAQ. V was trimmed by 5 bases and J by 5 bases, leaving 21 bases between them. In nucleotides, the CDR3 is TGTGCCAGCAGCCACGGCTCGCAGGGGAGGGATACTGAAGCTTTCTTT. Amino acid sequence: CASSHGSQGRDTEAFF.

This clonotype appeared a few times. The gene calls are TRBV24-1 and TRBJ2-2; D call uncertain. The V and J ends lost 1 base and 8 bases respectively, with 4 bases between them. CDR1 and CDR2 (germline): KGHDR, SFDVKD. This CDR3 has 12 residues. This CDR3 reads CATSDFRGELFF. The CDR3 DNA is TGTGCCACCAGTGATTTCCGGGGGGAGCTGTTTTTT.

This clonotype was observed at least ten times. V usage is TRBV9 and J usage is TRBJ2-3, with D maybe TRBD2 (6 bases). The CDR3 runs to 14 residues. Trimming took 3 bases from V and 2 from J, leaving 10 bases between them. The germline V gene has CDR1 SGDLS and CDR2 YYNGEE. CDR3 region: CASSGRGATDTQYF. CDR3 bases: TGTGCCAGCAGCGGGAGGGGAGCCACAGATACGCAGTATTTT. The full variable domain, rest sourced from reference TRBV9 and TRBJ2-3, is DSGVTQTPKHLITATGQRVTLRCSPRSGDLSVYWYQQSLDQGLQFLIQYYNGEERAKGNILERFSAQQFPDLHSELNLSSLELGDSALYFCASSGRGATDTQYFGPGTRLTVL.

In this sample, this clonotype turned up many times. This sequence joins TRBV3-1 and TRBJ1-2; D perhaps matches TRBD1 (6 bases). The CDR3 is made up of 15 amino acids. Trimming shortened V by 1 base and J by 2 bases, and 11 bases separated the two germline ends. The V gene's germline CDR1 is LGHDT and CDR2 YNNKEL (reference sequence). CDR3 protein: CASSQVQDRNYGYTF. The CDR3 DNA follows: TGTGCCAGCAGCCAAGTCCAGGACAGAAACTATGGCTACACCTTC.

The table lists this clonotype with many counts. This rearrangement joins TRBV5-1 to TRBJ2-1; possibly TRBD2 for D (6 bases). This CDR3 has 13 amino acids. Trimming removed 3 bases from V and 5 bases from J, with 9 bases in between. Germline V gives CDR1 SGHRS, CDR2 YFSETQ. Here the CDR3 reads CASSSGLHNEQFF. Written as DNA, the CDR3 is TGCGCCAGCAGCTCCGGACTACACAATGAGCAGTTCTTC. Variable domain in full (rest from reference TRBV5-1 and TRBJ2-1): KAGVTQTPRYLIKTRGQQVTLSCSPISGHRSVSWYQQTPGQGLQFLFEYFSETQRNKGNFPGRFSGRQFSNSRSEMNVSTLELGDSALYLCASSSGLHNEQFFGPGTRLTVL.

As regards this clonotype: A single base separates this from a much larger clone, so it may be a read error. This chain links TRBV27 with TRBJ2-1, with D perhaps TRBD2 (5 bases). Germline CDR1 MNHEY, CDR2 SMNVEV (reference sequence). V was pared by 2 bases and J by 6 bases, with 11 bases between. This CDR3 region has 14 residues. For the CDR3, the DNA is TGTGCCAGCAGTTTACGGGAATTGAGCAATGAGCAGTTCTTC. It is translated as CASSLRELSNEQFF.

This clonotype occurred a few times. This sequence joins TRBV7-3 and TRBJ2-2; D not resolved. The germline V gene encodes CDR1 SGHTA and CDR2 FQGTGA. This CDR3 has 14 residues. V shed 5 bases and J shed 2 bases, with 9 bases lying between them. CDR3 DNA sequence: TGTGCCAGCAGCCCCGCAGTAAACACCGGGGAGCTGTTTTTT. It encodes CASSPAVNTGELFF.